This entry lists 18 T cell receptor beta chains sequenced from one sample in a study of blood T cell repertoires in COVID-19. TCRdb's copy holds only in-frame clones and misses some; the assay was immunoSEQ multiplex PCR. The table has about 150,000 clones, around 85% seen once; the top ten hold 7% to 10%. Sequences were obtained from PBMCs or T cells enriched from blood (not recorded which). The receptor source for this set is a man in his fifties or sixties who had recovered from COVID-19.

CDR3 DNA sequence: TGTGCCAGCAGCCAGCCGGACAGGAGCTCCTACGAGCAGTACTTC. Protein sequence: CASSQPDRSSYEQYF. The chain employs TRBV3-1 (or the pseudogene TRBV3-2) and TRBJ2-7; 7 nucleotides match TRBD1. Losses at the gene ends were 3 bases for V and 0 bases for J; bases not matched to a gene: 5. Germline values: CDR1 LGHDT, CDR2 YNNKEL (reference sequence). The CDR3 totals 15 residues.

The sample holds one count of this clone. The J gene is TRBJ1-5, the V gene TRBV5-1, with D unresolved. The germline gives CDR1 SGHRS, CDR2 YFSETQ. The CDR3 has 14 residues. V was shortened by 1 base and J by 3 bases, with 8 bases between the two germline ends. CDR3 DNA sequence: TGCGCCAGCAGCTTGAGGAGGGACAATCAGCCCCAGCATTTT. Translating gives CASSLRRDNQPQHF.

The chain couples TRBV5-1 to TRBJ1-2, with 8 nucleotides matching TRBD1. This CDR3 contains 14 residues. CDR1 is SGHRS and CDR2 is YFSETQ in the germline V gene. Trimming took 4 bases from V and 5 from J; bases not matched to a gene: 7. The CDR3 loop is CASSAGTGKYGYTF. The CDR3 DNA reads as TGCGCCAGCAGCGCCGGGACAGGAAAGTATGGCTACACCTTC.

The chain couples TRBV6-4 to TRBJ2-2; 9 nucleotides match TRBD1. The V and J ends lost 3 bases and 4 bases, in that order; junction bases with no gene match: 6. Germline lookup yields CDR1 MRHNA and CDR2 SNTAGT. The CDR3 extends over 16 amino acids. CDR3 in amino acids: CASSEGDRDGTGELFF. The CDR3 coding sequence is TGTGCCAGCAGTGAGGGGGACAGGGACGGCACCGGGGAGCTGTTTTTT.

J is TRBJ2-2 and V is TRBV4-1; 11 bases line up with TRBD1. The length of the CDR3 is 17 residues. Germline assignment: CDR1 MGHRA and CDR2 YSYEKL. After removal of 1 base from V and 4 bases from J, the junction contained 5 bases not matched to a gene. CDR3 in amino acids: CASSQVSGTGGTGELFF. CDR3 bases: TGCGCCAGCAGCCAAGTGTCCGGGACAGGGGGCACCGGGGAGCTGTTTTTT.

V and J are TRBV9 and TRBJ2-1, with 8 bases that match TRBD2. The CDR3 has 14 amino acids. Trimming cost V 3 bases and J 2 bases; bases outside gene matches: 1. CDR1 SGDLS and CDR2 YYNGEE come from the germline V gene. CDR3 amino acids: CASSGSGTYNEQFF. In DNA form, the CDR3 reads TGTGCCAGCAGCGGTAGCGGGACCTACAATGAGCAGTTCTTC.

This clone was observed a few times. The chain uses TRBV29-1 and TRBJ1-4; D unclear. The CDR3 runs 10 residues. Germline CDR1 is SQVTM and CDR2 is ANQGSEA. V lost 6 bases to trimming and J lost 4 bases, with 3 bases between them. In DNA, the CDR3 is TGCAGCGTCCTTAATGAAAAACTGTTTTTT. This codes for CSVLNEKLFF.

This CDR3 is CASSSELAGGHQDTQYF. CDR3 DNA: TGCGCCAGCAGCTCAGAACTAGCGGGGGGGCATCAAGATACGCAGTATTTT. V gene TRBV5-1 combines with J gene TRBJ2-3, with 13 positions matching TRBD2. Losses at the gene ends were 3 bases for V and 5 bases for J; bases not matched to a gene: 9. Germline CDR1 and CDR2: SGHRS and YFSETQ. This CDR3 has 17 residues.

The chain uses TRBV18 and TRBJ1-1, with D hard to call. Trimming pared 6 bases from V and 1 base from J, leaving 12 bases between. The CDR3 has 14 residues. The germline V gene has CDR1 KGHSH and CDR2 LQKENI. CDR3 coding DNA: TGTGCCAGCTCGTCGTCCGAGGGGAACACTGAAGCTTTCTTT. Its protein is CASSSSEGNTEAFF.

CDR3 sequence (DNA): TGTGCCAGTACCCGGACAGGGATCTCCTATAATTCACCCCTCCACTTT. This sequence encodes CASTRTGISYNSPLHF. V gene TRBV19 combines with J gene TRBJ1-6; 8 positions agree with TRBD1. Per germline, CDR1 LNHDA and CDR2 SQIVND (reference sequence). CDR3 length: 16 amino acids. V was pared by 7 bases and J by 0 bases, with 5 bases of the junction left unmatched. The full variable domain, in which reference TRBV19 and TRBJ1-6 provide the parts outside the CDR3, is DGGITQSPKYLFRKEGQNVTLSCEQNLNHDAMYWYRQDPGQGLRLIYYSQIVNDFQKGDIAEGYSVSREKKESFPLTVTSAQKNPTAFYLCASTRTGISYNSPLHFGNGTRLTVT.

This chain joins TRBV5-5 and TRBJ2-7; TRBD1 might be the D (6 bases). From germline, CDR1 is SGHKS and CDR2 YYEKEE (reference sequence). This CDR3 contains 16 residues. V gave up 2 bases and J gave up 4 bases, with 19 bases separating them. CDR3 coding DNA: TGTGCCAGCAGCTTTACCGACAGGCTCCAACAGTACGAGCAGTACTTC. Protein sequence: CASSFTDRLQQYEQYF.

The chain combines TRBV7-2 with TRBJ1-3; weak D call: TRBD1 (6 bases). Germline CDR1 and CDR2: SGHTA and FQGNSA. This CDR3 is built from 16 residues. The V and J ends lost 5 bases and 0 bases respectively, with 14 bases between them. DNA of the CDR3: TGTGCCAGCAGCCCAAGGACAGCCTCCTCTGGAAACACCATATATTTT. Protein: CASSPRTASSGNTIYF.

The chain joins TRBV12-3 or TRBV12-4 to TRBJ1-2; tentatively, D is TRBD1 (5 bases). CDR3 size: 13 residues. The V end was cut by 5 bases, the J end by 6 bases, with 13 bases between. CDR3 protein: CASSPRDTDGYTF. In DNA, the CDR3 is TGTGCCAGCAGTCCCAGGGATACGGATGGCTACACCTTC.

J is TRBJ2-5 and V is TRBV18; 11 bases are shared with TRBD2. This CDR3 has 16 amino acids. J lost 2 bases, V lost 5 bases, and 7 bases had no gene match. Germline lookup yields CDR1 KGHSH and CDR2 LQKENI. Written as DNA, the CDR3 is TGTGCCAGCTCATTCCGACTAGCGGGGACACAAGAGACCCAGTACTTC. Translating it yields CASSFRLAGTQETQYF.

Here the CDR3 DNA reads TGCGCCAGCACCCAGGGACAGGGCGAGACCTACGAGCAGTACTTC. Translating it yields CASTQGQGETYEQYF. The chain joins TRBV5-1 to TRBJ2-7; TRBD1 matches 9 bases. CDR1 is SGHRS, CDR2 YFSETQ, per germline. This CDR3 region has 15 residues. Trimming at V came to 6 bases and at J to 2 bases, leaving 9 bases not matched to a gene.

The chain employs TRBV27 and TRBJ1-1; D perhaps matches TRBD1 (6 bases). This CDR3 comprises 16 residues. CDR1 is MNHEY, CDR2 SMNVEV, per germline (reference sequence). V was shortened by 4 bases and J by 0 bases, with 15 bases between the two germline ends. CDR3 bases: TGTGCCAGCAGTTCGCCCTTACAGGGTCTGAACACTGAAGCTTTCTTT. This sequence encodes CASSSPLQGLNTEAFF.

This chain uses TRBV7-9 with TRBJ1-4; 8 bases align to TRBD1. There are 14 residues in the CDR3. After removal of 5 bases from V and 6 bases from J, the junction contained 5 bases not matched to a gene. The germline gives CDR1 SEHNR, CDR2 FQNEAQ (reference sequence). In nucleotides, the CDR3 is TGTGCCAGCAGCGACAGGGGAGGCGATGAAAAACTGTTTTTT. The encoded protein is CASSDRGGDEKLFF.

This rearrangement joins TRBV6-5 to TRBJ1-6, with a tentative D call TRBD1 (6 bases). Germline V gene lookup returns CDR1 MNHEY and CDR2 SVGAGI. The CDR3 has 13 residues. V was shortened by 6 bases and J by 7 bases, with 10 bases between the two germline ends. CDR3 DNA sequence: TGTGCCAGCAGACCTACAGGGAATTCACCCCTCCACTTT. Translation: CASRPTGNSPLHF.